Given below is one T cell receptor beta chain in context. This entry belongs to a study of blood T cell repertoires in COVID-19. Turning to the study itself: Sites across the United States, Italy and Spain contributed samples from acute and convalescent COVID-19. Sample material is recorded as cDNA or gDNA derived from T cells, B-cell-depleted T cells, or PBMCs.

Germline CDR1 reads SGHTA; CDR2 reads FQGTGA. The ends were cut back, 4 bases at V and 0 bases at J, with 9 bases in the middle. This CDR3 region has 14 residues. Authors' data handling: Amplification with reference gene primers provided the estimates of nucleated cell counts. Some clones are missing from TCRdb's copy, which holds only in-frame ones; the method was immunoSEQ multiplex PCR. The V and J calls and clone size come from that table; D and trimming were worked out from the DNA. The sample has 190,000 or so clones, about 87% seen once. The sequence was collected from a man in his fifties or sixties who had recovered from COVID-19. The chain couples TRBV7-3 to TRBJ1-1, with a tentative D call TRBD1 (5 bases). The sequencing sample was made of peripheral blood. This chain's CDR3 is CASSSRGMNTEAFF. The CDR3 nucleotides are TGTGCCAGCAGCTCTCGGGGGATGAACACTGAAGCTTTCTTT.